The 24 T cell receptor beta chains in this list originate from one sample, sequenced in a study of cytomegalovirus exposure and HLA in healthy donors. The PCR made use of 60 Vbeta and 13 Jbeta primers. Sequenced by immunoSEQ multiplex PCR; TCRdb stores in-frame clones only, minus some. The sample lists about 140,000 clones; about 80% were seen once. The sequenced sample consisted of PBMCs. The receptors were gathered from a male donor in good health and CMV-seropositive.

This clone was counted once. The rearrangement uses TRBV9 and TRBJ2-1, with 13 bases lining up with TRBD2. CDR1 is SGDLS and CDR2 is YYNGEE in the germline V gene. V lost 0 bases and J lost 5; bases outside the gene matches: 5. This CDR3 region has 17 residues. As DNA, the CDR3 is TGTGCCAGCAGCGTAGCTATGGGACTAGCGGGACACAATGAGCAGTTCTTC. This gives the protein CASSVAMGLAGHNEQFF.

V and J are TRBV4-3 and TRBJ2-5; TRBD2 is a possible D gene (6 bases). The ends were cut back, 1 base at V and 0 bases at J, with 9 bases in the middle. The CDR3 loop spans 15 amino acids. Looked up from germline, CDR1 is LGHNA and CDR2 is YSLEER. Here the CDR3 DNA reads TGCGCCAGCAGCCAAGGGGCGGGGAACCAAGAGACCCAGTACTTC. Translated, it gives CASSQGAGNQETQYF.

CDR3 loop: CASSDGTVHNEQFF. The CDR3 DNA follows: TGTGCCAGCAGCGACGGGACAGTCCACAATGAGCAGTTCTTC. This chain links TRBV7-3 with TRBJ2-1, with TRBD1 identical over 7 bases. Germline V gene lookup returns CDR1 SGHTA and CDR2 FQGTGA. With 5 bases clipped from V and 5 bases from J, the junction kept 6 bases outside the gene matches. The CDR3 runs 14 residues.

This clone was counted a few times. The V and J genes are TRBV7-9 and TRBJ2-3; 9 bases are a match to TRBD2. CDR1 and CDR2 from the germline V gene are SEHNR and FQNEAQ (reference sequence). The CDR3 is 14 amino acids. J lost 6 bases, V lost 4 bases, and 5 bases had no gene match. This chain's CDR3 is CASSSGLAPDTQYF. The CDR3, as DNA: TGTGCCAGCAGCTCGGGACTAGCCCCGGATACGCAGTATTTT.

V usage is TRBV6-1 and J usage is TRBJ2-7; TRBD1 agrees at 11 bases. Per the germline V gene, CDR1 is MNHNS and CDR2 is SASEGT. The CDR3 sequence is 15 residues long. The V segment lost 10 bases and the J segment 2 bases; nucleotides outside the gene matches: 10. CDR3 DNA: TGTGCCACCTTGCGGGGGACAGGGGGTACCTACGAGCAGTACTTC. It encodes CATLRGTGGTYEQYF.

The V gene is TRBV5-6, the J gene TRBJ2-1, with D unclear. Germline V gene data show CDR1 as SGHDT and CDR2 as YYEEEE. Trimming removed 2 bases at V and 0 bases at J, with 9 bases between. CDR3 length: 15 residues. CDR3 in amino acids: CASSFLSDSYNEQFF. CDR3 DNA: TGTGCCAGCAGCTTCCTAAGCGACTCCTACAATGAGCAGTTCTTC.

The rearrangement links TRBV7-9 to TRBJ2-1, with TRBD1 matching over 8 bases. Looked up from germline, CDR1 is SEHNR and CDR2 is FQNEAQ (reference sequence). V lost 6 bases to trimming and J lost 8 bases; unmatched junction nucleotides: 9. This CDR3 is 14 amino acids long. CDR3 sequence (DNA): TGTGCCAGCAGTTCGTCAGGGGGCTTCCATGAGCAGTTCTTC. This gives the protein CASSSSGGFHEQFF. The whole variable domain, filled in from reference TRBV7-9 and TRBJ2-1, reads DTGVSQNPRHKITKRGQNVTFRCDPISEHNRLYWYRQTLGQGPEFLTYFQNEAQLEKSRLLSDRFSAERPKGSFSTLEIQRTEQGDSAMYLCASSSSGGFHEQFFGPGTRLTVL.

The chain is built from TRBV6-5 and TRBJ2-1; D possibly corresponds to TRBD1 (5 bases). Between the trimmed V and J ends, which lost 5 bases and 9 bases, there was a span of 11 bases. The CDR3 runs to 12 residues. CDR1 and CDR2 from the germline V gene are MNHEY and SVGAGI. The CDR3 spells CASSPGHAEQFF. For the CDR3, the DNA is TGTGCCAGCAGTCCCGGACACGCTGAGCAGTTCTTC.

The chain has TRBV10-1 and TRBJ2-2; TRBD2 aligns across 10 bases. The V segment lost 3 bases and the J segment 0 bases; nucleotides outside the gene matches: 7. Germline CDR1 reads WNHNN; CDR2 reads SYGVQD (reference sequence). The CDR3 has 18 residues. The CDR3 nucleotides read TGCGCCAGCAGTGATGCAGGAGCGGGGGGGCCGAACACCGGGGAGCTGTTTTTT. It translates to CASSDAGAGGPNTGELFF.

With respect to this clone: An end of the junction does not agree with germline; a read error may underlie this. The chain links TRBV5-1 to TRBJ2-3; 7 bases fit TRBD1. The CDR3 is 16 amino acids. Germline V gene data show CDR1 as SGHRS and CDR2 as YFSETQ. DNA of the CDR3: TGCGCCAGCAGCTTGGCCATGTTTGTAGGGACAGACACGCAGTATTTT. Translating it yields CASSLAMFVGTDTQYF.

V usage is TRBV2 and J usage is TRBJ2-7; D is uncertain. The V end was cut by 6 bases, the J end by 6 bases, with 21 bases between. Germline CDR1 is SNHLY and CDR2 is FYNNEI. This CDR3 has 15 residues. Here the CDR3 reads CASSSTQKRLCEQYF. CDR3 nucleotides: TGTGCCAGCAGCTCTACTCAAAAGAGGCTCTGCGAGCAGTACTTC.

The CDR3 is CASSELASYEQYF. The CDR3 DNA reads as TGTGCCAGCAGTGAACTAGCGTCCTACGAGCAGTACTTC. This chain links TRBV2 with TRBJ2-7; D perhaps matches TRBD2 (6 bases). Germline V gives CDR1 SNHLY, CDR2 FYNNEI. CDR3 length: 13 amino acids. V was pared by 2 bases and J by 1 base, with 6 bases between. Looking up the rest from reference TRBV2 and TRBJ2-7 gives the full variable domain: EPEVTQTPSHQVTQMGQEVILRCVPISNHLYFYWYRQILGQKVEFLVSFYNNEISEKSEIFDDQFSVERPDGSNFTLKIRSTKLEDSAMYFCASSELASYEQYFGPGTRLTVT.

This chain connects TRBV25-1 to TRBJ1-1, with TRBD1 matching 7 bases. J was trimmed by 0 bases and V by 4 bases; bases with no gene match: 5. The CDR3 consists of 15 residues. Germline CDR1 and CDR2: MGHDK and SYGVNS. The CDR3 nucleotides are TGTGCCAGCAGTGCCCAGACAGGGATGAACACTGAAGCTTTCTTT. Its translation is CASSAQTGMNTEAFF.

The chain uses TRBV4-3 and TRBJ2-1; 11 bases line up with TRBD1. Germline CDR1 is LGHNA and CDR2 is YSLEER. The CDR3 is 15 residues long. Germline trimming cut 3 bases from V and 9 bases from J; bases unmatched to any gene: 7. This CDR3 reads CASSHGQGASGEQFF. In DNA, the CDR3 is TGCGCCAGCAGCCATGGACAGGGGGCCTCCGGTGAGCAGTTCTTC.

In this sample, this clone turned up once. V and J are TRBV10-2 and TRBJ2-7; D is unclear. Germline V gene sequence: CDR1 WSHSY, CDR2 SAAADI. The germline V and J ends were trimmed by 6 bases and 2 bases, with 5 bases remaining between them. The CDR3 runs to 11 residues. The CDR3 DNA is TGCGCCAGCAGCCAAACCTACGAGCAGTACTTC. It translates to CASSQTYEQYF.

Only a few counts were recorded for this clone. CDR3 nucleotides: TGTGCCAGCAGAGAAACAGGGGGTACTGAAGCTTTCTTT. Its protein product is CASRETGGTEAFF. The chain has TRBV2 and TRBJ1-1; TRBD1 aligns across 8 bases. The CDR3 consists of 13 residues. J lost 5 bases, V lost 6 bases, and 5 bases had no gene match. The germline V gene has CDR1 SNHLY and CDR2 FYNNEI.

CDR3 region: CARSLGGLAGFAEQYF. The DNA for the CDR3 is TGTGCCAGAAGCTTGGGGGGACTAGCGGGATTTGCCGAGCAGTACTTC. V and J are TRBV5-3 and TRBJ2-7; 13 nucleotides align to TRBD2. TRBV5-3 carries the ORF label, with uncertain function. With V trimmed by 0 bases and J by 6 bases, 6 bases remained unmatched. The CDR3 length is 16 residues.

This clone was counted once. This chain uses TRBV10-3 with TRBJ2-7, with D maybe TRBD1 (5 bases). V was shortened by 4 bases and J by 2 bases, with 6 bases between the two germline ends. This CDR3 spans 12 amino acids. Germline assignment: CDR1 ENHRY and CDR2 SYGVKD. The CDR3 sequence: CAISATAYEQYF. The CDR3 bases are TGTGCCATCAGTGCGACAGCCTACGAGCAGTACTTC.

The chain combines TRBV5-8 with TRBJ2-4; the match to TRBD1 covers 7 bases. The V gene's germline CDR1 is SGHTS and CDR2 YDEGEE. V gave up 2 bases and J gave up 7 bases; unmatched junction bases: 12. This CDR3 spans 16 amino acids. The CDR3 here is CASSFGGSGGVNIQYF. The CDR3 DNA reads TGTGCCAGCAGCTTTGGAGGTTCAGGGGGTGTGAACATTCAGTACTTC. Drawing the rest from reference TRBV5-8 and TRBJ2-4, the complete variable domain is EAGVTQSPTHLIKTRGQQATLRCSPISGHTSVYWYQQALGLGLQFLLWYDEGEERNRGNFPPRFSGRQFPNYSSELNVNALELEDSALYLCASSFGGSGGVNIQYFGAGTRLSVL.

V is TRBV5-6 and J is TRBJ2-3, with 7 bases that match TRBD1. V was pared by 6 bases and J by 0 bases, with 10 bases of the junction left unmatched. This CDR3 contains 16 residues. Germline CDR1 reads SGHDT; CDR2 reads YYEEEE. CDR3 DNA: TGTGCCAGCACCCCTATGACAGGGTCTAGCACAGATACGCAGTATTTT. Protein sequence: CASTPMTGSSTDTQYF.

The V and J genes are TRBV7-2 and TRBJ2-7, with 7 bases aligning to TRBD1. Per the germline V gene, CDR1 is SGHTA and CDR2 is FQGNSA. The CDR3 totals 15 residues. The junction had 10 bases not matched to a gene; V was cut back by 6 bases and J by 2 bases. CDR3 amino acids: CASRGKDRQTYEQYF. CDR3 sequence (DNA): TGTGCCAGCAGGGGTAAGGACAGGCAGACCTACGAGCAGTACTTC.

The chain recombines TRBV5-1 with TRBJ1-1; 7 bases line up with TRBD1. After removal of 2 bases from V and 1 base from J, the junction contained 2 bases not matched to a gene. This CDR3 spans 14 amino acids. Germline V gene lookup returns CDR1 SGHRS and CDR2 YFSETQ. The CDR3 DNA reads TGCGCCAGCAGCTTCGGGACAGAGAACACTGAAGCTTTCTTT. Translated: CASSFGTENTEAFF.

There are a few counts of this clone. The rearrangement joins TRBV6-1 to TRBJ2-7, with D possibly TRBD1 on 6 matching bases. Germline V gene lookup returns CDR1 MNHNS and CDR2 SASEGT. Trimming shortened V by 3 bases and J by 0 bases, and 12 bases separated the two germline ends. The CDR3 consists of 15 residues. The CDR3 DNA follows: TGTGCCAGCAGTGATCCGGGACATACCTCCTACGAGCAGTACTTC. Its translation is CASSDPGHTSYEQYF.

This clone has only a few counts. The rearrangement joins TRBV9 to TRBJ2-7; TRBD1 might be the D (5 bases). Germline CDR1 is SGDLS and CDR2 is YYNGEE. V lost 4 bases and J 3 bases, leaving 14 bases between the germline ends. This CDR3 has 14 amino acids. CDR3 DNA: TGTGCCAGCAGCCCATCCCCAGGGCTCTACGAGCAGTACTTC. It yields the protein CASSPSPGLYEQYF.